The 27 T cell receptor beta chains in this list originate from one sample, sequenced in a study of blood T cells in healthy people across ages. Next came a second PCR, run for about 7 to 12 cycles, which used a sample-barcoded 5' primer along with a J-beta primer mix. Via MiXCR, TCRdb re-called the 5' RACE reads, giving one row per CDR3 protein. This sample has about 1.4 million distinct CDR3 sequences, with approximately 59% found just once. Sequencing used blood. The receptors shown here come from a man aged 18 to 30 in good health.

This clonotype was counted many times. The chain joins TRBV4-3 to TRBJ2-3, with 7 bases lining up with TRBD1. The CDR3 sequence is 14 residues long. Germline V gene sequence: CDR1 LGHNA, CDR2 YSLEER. Trimming took 3 bases from V and 0 from J; bases not matched to a gene: 0. In nucleotides, the CDR3 is TGCGCCAGCAGCCAGGACAGGAGCACAGATACGCAGTATTTT. Its translation is CASSQDRSTDTQYF.

A few counts support this clonotype. The V call is TRBV20-1, the J call TRBJ2-7; D may be TRBD2 (5 bases). CDR1 DFQATT and CDR2 SNEGSKA come from the germline V gene (reference sequence). Trimming took 5 bases from V and 7 from J, leaving 12 bases between them. The CDR3 length is 11 residues. The CDR3 DNA follows: TGCAGTGCTGGACTCGGTGGGGAGCAGTACTTC. It specifies CSAGLGGEQYF.

The rearrangement links TRBV6-6 to TRBJ2-7, with TRBD2 matching 8 bases. With 4 bases clipped from V and 6 bases from J, the junction kept 14 bases outside the gene matches. Germline CDR1 reads MNHNY; CDR2 reads SVGAGI (reference sequence). This CDR3 is built from 16 residues. CDR3 sequence reads: CASSSQSGSINVEQYF. The CDR3 DNA reads TGTGCCAGCAGTTCTCAGAGCGGGAGCATTAATGTCGAGCAGTACTTC.

There are a few counts of this clonotype. The rearrangement uses TRBV4-1 and TRBJ1-5, with no clear D. The CDR3 contains 13 residues. Trimming took off 0 bases at V and 6 bases at J, with 6 bases between the two ends. Per germline, CDR1 MGHRA and CDR2 YSYEKL. The CDR3 is CASSQEGSQPQHF. The CDR3 DNA follows: TGCGCCAGCAGCCAAGAGGGGTCTCAGCCCCAGCATTTT.

This sequence joins TRBV12-5 and TRBJ2-1, with TRBD2 matching over 13 bases. This CDR3 is built from 14 residues. V lost 5 bases, J lost 9 bases, and 4 bases stayed unmatched. Germline CDR1 LGHNT, CDR2 FRNRAP. CDR3 sequence: CASGQGTSGIEQFF. The CDR3 DNA is TGTGCTAGTGGTCAAGGGACTAGCGGGATTGAGCAGTTCTTC.

The table lists this clonotype with a few counts. The CDR3 DNA follows: TGCGCCAGCAGTGAAGGGGACAGGCTGGGGGTTGGCTACACCTTC. Translation: CASSEGDRLGVGYTF. The chain recombines TRBV10-2 with TRBJ1-2, with TRBD1 matching 8 bases. The ends lost 3 bases at V and 7 bases at J; junction bases unmatched: 10. In germline, CDR1 is WSHSY, CDR2 SAAADI. The CDR3 length is 15 residues.

The V call is TRBV5-4, the J call TRBJ1-2; unclear D gene. This CDR3 region has 13 residues. The germline gives CDR1 SGHNT, CDR2 YYREEE (reference sequence). Deletions cut 3 bases from V and 4 bases from J, with 10 bases between. The CDR3 DNA reads TGTGCCAGCAGCTATTACAGTGCCTATGGCTACACCTTC. Translated, it gives CASSYYSAYGYTF.

The chain employs TRBV6-1 and TRBJ1-5; D is unclear. V lost 9 bases and J 2 bases, leaving 11 bases between the germline ends. This CDR3 contains 13 residues. Germline V gene sequence: CDR1 MNHNS, CDR2 SASEGT. The CDR3 is CASLDYGNQPQHF. CDR3 DNA sequence: TGTGCCAGTCTGGACTATGGCAATCAGCCCCAGCATTTT.

The chain has TRBV10-3 and TRBJ2-3, with a possible D match to TRBD2 (5 bases). V gave up 0 bases and J gave up 6 bases, with 13 bases separating them. The CDR3 has 15 residues. In germline, CDR1 is ENHRY, CDR2 SYGVKD. The CDR3 DNA reads as TGTGCCATCAGTGAGTCCTCGAGGGTTGGGGATACGCAGTATTTT. The encoded protein is CAISESSRVGDTQYF.

V is TRBV7-6 and J is TRBJ2-3; no firm D call. CDR1 and CDR2 (germline): SGHVS, FNYEAQ. CDR3 size: 14 residues. V dropped 2 bases and J dropped 6 bases, with 12 bases sitting between them. The CDR3 region is CASSLTADGDTQYF. Written as DNA, the CDR3 is TGTGCCAGCAGCTTAACCGCGGACGGGGATACGCAGTATTTT.

The V call is TRBV6-1, the J call TRBJ2-7, with TRBD1 matching over 12 bases. Judging by the DNA end, TRBJ2-4 fits better; the J call may be wrong. This CDR3 contains 22 residues. Germline V gene lookup returns CDR1 MNHNS and CDR2 SASEGT. Here the CDR3 reads CASSLYPLARAGTGGRGNIQYF. CDR3 DNA sequence: TGTGCCAGCAGTCTCTACCCACTAGCGCGAGCCGGGACAGGGGGCAGGGGAAACATTCAGTACTTC.

This chain uses TRBV9 with TRBJ2-3; D remains unclear. Trimming took off 6 bases at V and 5 bases at J, with 19 bases between the two ends. CDR1 and CDR2 from the germline V gene are SGDLS and YYNGEE. The CDR3 has 15 amino acids. The CDR3 loop reads CASKWTGNPGDTQYF. CDR3 DNA: TGTGCCAGCAAATGGACCGGCAACCCCGGAGATACGCAGTATTTT.

Only a few counts were recorded for this clonotype. V gene TRBV5-1 combines with J gene TRBJ2-7; 12 bases line up with TRBD1. Per the germline V gene, CDR1 is SGHRS and CDR2 is YFSETQ. The CDR3 loop spans 14 amino acids. Losses at the gene ends were 4 bases for V and 6 bases for J; bases not matched to a gene: 5. CDR3 amino acids: CASSARDRGREQYF. CDR3 bases: TGCGCCAGCAGCGCCCGGGACAGGGGGCGCGAGCAGTACTTC.

The chain employs TRBV7-9 and TRBJ2-1; the D gene is possibly TRBD1 (6 bases). The tail of the sequence fits TRBJ2-7 better, so the J call may be wrong. Germline V gene lookup returns CDR1 SEHNR and CDR2 FQNEAQ (reference sequence). The CDR3 covers 15 residues. CDR3 region: CASSYRAASYNEQYF. DNA of the CDR3: TGTGCCAGCAGCTACAGGGCAGCCTCCTACAATGAGCAGTACTTC.

This chain links TRBV7-9 with TRBJ2-5; 9 bases are a match to TRBD2. The CDR3 runs 16 residues. V was pared by 5 bases and J by 4 bases, with 11 bases of the junction left unmatched. From germline, CDR1 is SEHNR and CDR2 FQNEAQ (reference sequence). The CDR3 DNA reads TGTGCCAGCAGCCAGGGACTAGCTGAATGGGGAGAGACCCAGTACTTC. Protein product: CASSQGLAEWGETQYF. Full variable domain (missing parts from reference TRBV7-9 and TRBJ2-5): DTGVSQNPRHKITKRGQNVTFRCDPISEHNRLYWYRQTLGQGPEFLTYFQNEAQLEKSRLLSDRFSAERPKGSFSTLEIQRTEQGDSAMYLCASSQGLAEWGETQYFGPGTRLLVL.

The chain joins TRBV11-2 to TRBJ2-6; D may be TRBD1 (6 bases). The CDR3 length is 16 residues. Trimming stripped 5 bases from V and 0 bases from J, with 11 bases between. Germline CDR1 reads SGHAT; CDR2 reads FQNNGV. The CDR3 DNA sequence: TGTGCCAGCAGCGTCGACAGGCCCTCTGGGGCCAACGTCCTGACTTTC. Protein product: CASSVDRPSGANVLTF. The whole variable domain, remainder taken from reference TRBV11-2 and TRBJ2-6, is EAGVAQSPRYKIIEKRQSVAFWCNPISGHATLYWYQQILGQGPKLLIQFQNNGVVDDSQLPKDRFSAERLKGVDSTLKIQPAKLEDSAVYLCASSVDRPSGANVLTFGAGSRLTVL.

About this clonotype: An end of the junction differs from the germline gene, which may be a read error. The chain employs TRBV5-1 and TRBJ2-7, with 10 nucleotides matching TRBD2. Germline V gene sequence: CDR1 SGHRS, CDR2 YFSETQ. CDR3 length: 16 residues. In DNA form, the CDR3 reads TGTGCCAGCAGCTTGGGGACTAGCGTTCCCTCCTACGAGCAGTACTTC. This translates into CASSLGTSVPSYEQYF.

This chain connects TRBV11-2 to TRBJ2-5; the D gene could be TRBD1 or TRBD2 (6 bases each). The germline V gene encodes CDR1 SGHAT and CDR2 FQNNGV. Between the trimmed V and J ends, which lost 5 bases and 3 bases, there was a span of 16 bases. This CDR3 has 15 amino acids. CDR3 nucleotide sequence: TGTGCCAGCAGCATCCCGGAGGGGGGAAAAGAGACCCAGTACTTC. It specifies CASSIPEGGKETQYF.

This clonotype appeared a few times. This sequence joins TRBV25-1 and TRBJ2-7, with 7 bases lining up with TRBD2. The CDR3 loop spans 15 amino acids. The junction had 6 bases not matched to a gene; V was cut back by 0 bases and J by 4 bases. Germline V gene lookup returns CDR1 MGHDK and CDR2 SYGVNS. The CDR3 loop is CASSEYFAGAYEQYF. The CDR3 bases are TGTGCCAGCAGTGAATATTTCGCGGGAGCATACGAGCAGTACTTC.

The chain is built from TRBV4-1 and TRBJ2-4; 11 nucleotides agree with TRBD2. CDR1 and CDR2 from the germline V gene are MGHRA and YSYEKL. This CDR3 has 15 amino acids. The junction had 1 base not matched to a gene; V was cut back by 0 bases and J by 6 bases. As DNA, the CDR3 is TGCGCCAGCAGCCAAGATGGGACTAGCGGAAACATTCAGTACTTC. Its protein product is CASSQDGTSGNIQYF.

Only one count was recorded for this clonotype. This sequence joins TRBV2 and TRBJ2-1; no clear D gene. Per the germline V gene, CDR1 is SNHLY and CDR2 is FYNNEI. The CDR3 extends over 14 amino acids. CDR3: CAAQAFARNNEQFF. The CDR3 DNA follows: TGTGCTGCCCAAGCCTTCGCACGGAACAATGAGCAGTTCTTC. Based on the CDR3 plus reference TRBV2 and TRBJ2-1, the full variable domain is EPEVTQTPSHQVTQMGQEVILRCVPISNHLYFYWYRQILGQKVEFLVSFYNNEISEKSEIFDDQFSVERPDGSNFTLKIRSTKLEDSAMYFCAAQAFARNNEQFFGPGTRLTVL.

Only a few counts were recorded for this clonotype. V usage is TRBV10-3 and J usage is TRBJ2-3; tentatively, D is TRBD1 (5 bases). Germline V gene sequence: CDR1 ENHRY, CDR2 SYGVKD. The CDR3 is made up of 13 amino acids. V lost 11 bases and J 6 bases, leaving 18 bases between the germline ends. CDR3 protein: CASGSTEADTQYF. CDR3 DNA: TGTGCCTCGGGTTCGACAGAGGCGGATACGCAGTATTTT.

This clonotype showed up just once. The chain links TRBV28 to TRBJ1-2; D is uncertain. Germline V gene data show CDR1 as MDHEN and CDR2 as SYDVKM. The CDR3 totals 13 residues. Trimming stripped 5 bases from V and 6 bases from J, with 13 bases between. The CDR3 DNA sequence: TGTGCCAGCAGTCCCCGACATTTACATGGCTACACCTTC. It codes for CASSPRHLHGYTF.

V gene TRBV4-1 combines with J gene TRBJ2-2, with D perhaps given as TRBD1 or TRBD2 (5 bases each). Looked up from germline, CDR1 is MGHRA and CDR2 is YSYEKL. The CDR3 totals 15 residues. The V gene lost 8 bases and the J gene lost 1 base, with 14 bases spanning the gap. The CDR3 DNA is TGCGCCAGCTCTTGGGACCGAAGGAACACCGGGGAGCTGTTTTTT. Residues: CASSWDRRNTGELFF.

The chain carries TRBV11-2 and TRBJ2-3, with D perhaps matching TRBD2 (5 bases). V dropped 8 bases and J dropped 7 bases, with 16 bases sitting between them. The germline V gene encodes CDR1 SGHAT and CDR2 FQNNGV. The CDR3 runs to 13 residues. The CDR3 region is CASGKLDSYTQYF. For the CDR3, the DNA is TGTGCCAGCGGCAAACTAGATTCCTATACGCAGTATTTT.

This clonotype was found once. The genes are TRBV24-1 and TRBJ2-1, with TRBD2 matching 13 bases. V trimming: 6 bases; J trimming: 6 bases; junction bases outside the gene matches: 7. The CDR3 spans 16 residues. Germline values: CDR1 KGHDR, CDR2 SFDVKD. CDR3 region: CATSSPTSGRGNEQFF. In DNA form, the CDR3 reads TGTGCCACCAGTTCCCCTACTAGCGGGAGGGGCAATGAGCAGTTCTTC.

The chain combines TRBV4-2 with TRBJ2-1, with 8 bases lining up with TRBD2. V was pared by 0 bases and J by 8 bases, with 9 bases of the junction left unmatched. Germline V gene data show CDR1 as LGHNA and CDR2 as YNFKEQ. There are 16 residues in the CDR3. CDR3 bases: TGTGCCAGCAGCCAAGATCCCCGGGGGGGCCTCCATGAGCAGTTCTTC. Protein sequence: CASSQDPRGGLHEQFF.